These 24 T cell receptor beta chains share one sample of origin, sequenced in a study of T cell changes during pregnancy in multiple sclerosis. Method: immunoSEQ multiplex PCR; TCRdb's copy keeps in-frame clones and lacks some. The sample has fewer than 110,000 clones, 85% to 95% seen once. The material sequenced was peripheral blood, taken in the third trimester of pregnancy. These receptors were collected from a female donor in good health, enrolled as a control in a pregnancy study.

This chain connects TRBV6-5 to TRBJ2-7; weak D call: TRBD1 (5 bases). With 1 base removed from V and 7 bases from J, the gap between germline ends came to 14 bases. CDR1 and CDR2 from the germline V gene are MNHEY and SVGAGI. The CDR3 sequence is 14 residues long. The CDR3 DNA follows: TGTGCCAGCAGTTACTTTGACAGAAAAACAGAGCAGTACTTC. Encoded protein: CASSYFDRKTEQYF.

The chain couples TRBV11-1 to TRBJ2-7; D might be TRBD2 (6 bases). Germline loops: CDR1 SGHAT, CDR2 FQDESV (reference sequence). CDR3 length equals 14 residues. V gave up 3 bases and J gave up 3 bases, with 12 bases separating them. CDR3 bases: TGTGCCAGCAGCTTTGGTCTCGGGGGCTACGAGCAGTACTTC. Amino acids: CASSFGLGGYEQYF.

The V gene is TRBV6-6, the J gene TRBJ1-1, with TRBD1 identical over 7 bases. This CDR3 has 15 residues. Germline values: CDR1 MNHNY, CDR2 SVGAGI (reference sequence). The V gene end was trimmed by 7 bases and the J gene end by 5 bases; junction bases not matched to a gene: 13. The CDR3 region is CASTQGEARVTEAFF. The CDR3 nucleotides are TGTGCCAGCACCCAGGGGGAGGCACGAGTGACTGAAGCTTTCTTT.

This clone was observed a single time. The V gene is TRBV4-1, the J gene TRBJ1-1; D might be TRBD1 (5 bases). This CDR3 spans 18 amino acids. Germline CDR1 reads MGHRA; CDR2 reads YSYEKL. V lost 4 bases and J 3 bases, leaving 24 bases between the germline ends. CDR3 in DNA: TGCGCCAGCAGCCCAACGGGAGGGGCCGGGAACGACTACACTGAAGCTTTCTTT. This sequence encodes CASSPTGGAGNDYTEAFF.

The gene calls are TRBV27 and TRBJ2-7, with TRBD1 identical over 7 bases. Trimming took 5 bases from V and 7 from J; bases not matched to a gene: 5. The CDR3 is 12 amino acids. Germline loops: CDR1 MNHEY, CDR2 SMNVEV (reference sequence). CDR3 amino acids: CASSPDRLEQYF. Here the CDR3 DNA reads TGTGCCAGCAGTCCGGACAGGCTGGAGCAGTACTTC.

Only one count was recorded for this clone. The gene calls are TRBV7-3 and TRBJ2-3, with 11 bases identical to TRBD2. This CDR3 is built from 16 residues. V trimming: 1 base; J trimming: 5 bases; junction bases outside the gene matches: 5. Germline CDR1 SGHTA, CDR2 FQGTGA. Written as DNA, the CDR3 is TGTGCCAGCAGCTTAAACCCTAGCGGGGGGCAAGATACGCAGTATTTT. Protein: CASSLNPSGGQDTQYF.

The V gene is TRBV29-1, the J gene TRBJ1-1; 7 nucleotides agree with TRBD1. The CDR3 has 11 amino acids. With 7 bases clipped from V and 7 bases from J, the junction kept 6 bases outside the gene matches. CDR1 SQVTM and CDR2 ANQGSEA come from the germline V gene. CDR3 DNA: TGCAGCGGACAGGGCGGCGGTGAAGCTTTCTTT. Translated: CSGQGGGEAFF.

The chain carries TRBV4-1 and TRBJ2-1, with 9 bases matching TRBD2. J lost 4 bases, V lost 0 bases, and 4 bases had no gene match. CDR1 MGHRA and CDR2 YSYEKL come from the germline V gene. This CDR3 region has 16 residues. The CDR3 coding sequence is TGCGCCAGCAGCCAAGATGTGCGGGGGGGATACAATGAGCAGTTCTTC. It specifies CASSQDVRGGYNEQFF.

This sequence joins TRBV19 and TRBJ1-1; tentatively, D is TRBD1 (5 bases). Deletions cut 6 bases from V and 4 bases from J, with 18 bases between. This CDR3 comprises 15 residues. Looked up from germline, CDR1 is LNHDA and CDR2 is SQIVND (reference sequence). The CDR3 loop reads CASSSFGQRGTEAFF. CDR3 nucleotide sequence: TGTGCCAGTAGCTCCTTTGGGCAAAGGGGCACTGAAGCTTTCTTT.

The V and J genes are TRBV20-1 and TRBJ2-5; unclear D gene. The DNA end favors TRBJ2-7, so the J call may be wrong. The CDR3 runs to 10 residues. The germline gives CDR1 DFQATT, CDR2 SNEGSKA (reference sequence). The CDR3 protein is CSARDHEQYF. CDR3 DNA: TGCAGTGCTAGAGATCACGAGCAGTACTTC.

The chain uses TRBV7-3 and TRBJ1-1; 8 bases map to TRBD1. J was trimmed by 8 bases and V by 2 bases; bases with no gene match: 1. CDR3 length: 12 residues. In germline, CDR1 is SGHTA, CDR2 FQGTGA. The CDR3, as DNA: TGTGCCAGCAGCTTAGGGACAGGAGAAGCTTTCTTT. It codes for CASSLGTGEAFF.

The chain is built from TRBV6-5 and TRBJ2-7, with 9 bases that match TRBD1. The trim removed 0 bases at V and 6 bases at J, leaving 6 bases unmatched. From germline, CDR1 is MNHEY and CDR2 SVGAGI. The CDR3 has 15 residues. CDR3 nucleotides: TGTGCCAGCAGTTACTCGAGTGGGACAGGGCTCGAGCAGTACTTC. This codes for CASSYSSGTGLEQYF.

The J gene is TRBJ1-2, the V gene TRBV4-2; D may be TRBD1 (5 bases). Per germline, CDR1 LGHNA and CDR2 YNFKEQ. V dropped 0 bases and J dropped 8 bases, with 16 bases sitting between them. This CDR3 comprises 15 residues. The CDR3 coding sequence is TGTGCCAGCAGCCAAGATCGTAGACCGGGGGGAGGCTACACCTTC. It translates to CASSQDRRPGGGYTF.

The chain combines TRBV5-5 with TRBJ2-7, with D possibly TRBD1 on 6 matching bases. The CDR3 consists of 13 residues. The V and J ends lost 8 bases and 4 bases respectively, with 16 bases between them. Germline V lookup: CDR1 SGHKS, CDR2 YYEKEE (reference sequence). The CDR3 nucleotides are TGTGCCAGTAGGAATCCAGGGGATTACGAGCAGTACTTC. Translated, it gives CASRNPGDYEQYF.

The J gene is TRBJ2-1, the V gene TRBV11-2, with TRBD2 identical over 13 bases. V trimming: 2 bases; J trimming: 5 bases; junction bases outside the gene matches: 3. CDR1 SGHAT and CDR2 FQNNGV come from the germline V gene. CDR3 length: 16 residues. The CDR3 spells CASSLRTSGGNNEQFF. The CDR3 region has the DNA TGTGCCAGCAGCTTACGGACTAGCGGGGGCAACAATGAGCAGTTCTTC.

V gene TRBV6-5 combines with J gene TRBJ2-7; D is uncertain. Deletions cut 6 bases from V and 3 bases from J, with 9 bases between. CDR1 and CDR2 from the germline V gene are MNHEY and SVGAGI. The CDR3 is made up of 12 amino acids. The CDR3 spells CASSRHLYEQYF. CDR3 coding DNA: TGTGCCAGCAGCAGACACCTCTACGAGCAGTACTTC.

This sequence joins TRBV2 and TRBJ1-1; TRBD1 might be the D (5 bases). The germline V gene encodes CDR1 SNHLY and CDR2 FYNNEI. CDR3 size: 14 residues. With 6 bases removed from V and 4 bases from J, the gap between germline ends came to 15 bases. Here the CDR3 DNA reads TGTGCCAGCAGCTTTGGGGGGAGTATCACTGAAGCTTTCTTT. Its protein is CASSFGGSITEAFF.

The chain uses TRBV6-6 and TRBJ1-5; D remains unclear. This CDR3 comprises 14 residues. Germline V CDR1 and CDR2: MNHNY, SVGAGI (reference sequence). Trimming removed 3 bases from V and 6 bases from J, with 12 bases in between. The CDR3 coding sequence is TGTGCCAGCAGTTATTATGAGGGCAGTCAGCCCCAGCATTTT. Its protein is CASSYYEGSQPQHF.

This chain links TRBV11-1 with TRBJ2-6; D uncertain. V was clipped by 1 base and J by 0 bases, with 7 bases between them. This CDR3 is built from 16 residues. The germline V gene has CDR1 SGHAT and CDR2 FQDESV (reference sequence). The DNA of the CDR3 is TGTGCCAGCAGCTTAGGGGCAGGCTCTGGGGCCAACGTCCTGACTTTC. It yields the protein CASSLGAGSGANVLTF.

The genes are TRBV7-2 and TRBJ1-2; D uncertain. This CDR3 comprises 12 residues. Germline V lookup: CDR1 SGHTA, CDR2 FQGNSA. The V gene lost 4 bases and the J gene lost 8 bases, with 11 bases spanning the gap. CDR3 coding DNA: TGTGCCAGCAGCTCCACTGATCGCGGCTACACCTTC. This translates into CASSSTDRGYTF.

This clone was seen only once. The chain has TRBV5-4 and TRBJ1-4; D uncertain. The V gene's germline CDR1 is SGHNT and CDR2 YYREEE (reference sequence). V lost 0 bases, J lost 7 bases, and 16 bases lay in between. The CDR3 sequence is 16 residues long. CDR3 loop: CASSLAGSLGSEKLFF. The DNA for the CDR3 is TGTGCCAGCAGCTTGGCCGGGTCGCTAGGTAGTGAAAAACTGTTTTTT.

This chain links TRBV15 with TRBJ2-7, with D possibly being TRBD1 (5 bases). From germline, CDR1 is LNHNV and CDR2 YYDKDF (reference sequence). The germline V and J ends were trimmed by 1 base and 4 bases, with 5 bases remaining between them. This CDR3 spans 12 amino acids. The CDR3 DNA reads TGTGCCACCAGCAGAGCAGGGTACGAGCAGTACTTC. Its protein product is CATSRAGYEQYF.

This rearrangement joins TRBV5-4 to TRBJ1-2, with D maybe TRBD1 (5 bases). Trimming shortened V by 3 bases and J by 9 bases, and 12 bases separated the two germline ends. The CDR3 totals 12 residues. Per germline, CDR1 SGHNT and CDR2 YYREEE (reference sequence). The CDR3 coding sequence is TGTGCCAGCAGCTCACCAGGGTCAAGCTACACCTTC. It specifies CASSSPGSSYTF.

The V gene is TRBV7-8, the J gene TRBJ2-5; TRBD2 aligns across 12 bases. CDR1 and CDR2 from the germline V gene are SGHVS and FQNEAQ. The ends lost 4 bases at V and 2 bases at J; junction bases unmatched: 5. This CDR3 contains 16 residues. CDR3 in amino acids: CASSWTSGVDQETQYF. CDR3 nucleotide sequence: TGTGCCAGCAGCTGGACTAGCGGGGTTGATCAAGAGACCCAGTACTTC.